This T cell receptor (beta chain) was found in a study of graft-versus-host responses after intestinal transplantation. Regarding this clone: What it binds is unknown.

Germline V gene data show CDR1 as MRHNA and CDR2 as SNTAGT. This CDR3 has 14 residues. V lost 5 bases, J lost 6 bases, and 14 bases lay in between. Some clones are missing from TCRdb's copy, which holds only in-frame ones; the method was immunoSEQ multiplex PCR. The sample shows roughly 80,000 clones, about nine tenths of them seen only once. The gene calls are TRBV6-4 and TRBJ2-1, with D tentatively TRBD2 (7 bases). This TCR came from a human donor who was the organ donor for an intestinal transplant. The sequenced sample was unstimulated CD8+ T cells sorted from spleen or lymph node cells, obtained before transplant. In DNA form, the CDR3 reads TGTGCCAGCAGTACCGGGGGGCCGGCCAATGAGCAGTTCTTC. This sequence encodes CASSTGGPANEQFF.